What follows are 29 T cell receptor beta chains derived from one specimen sequenced in a study of blood T cell repertoires in COVID-19. The repertoire was sequenced with immunoSEQ multiplex PCR; TCRdb's copy has only in-frame clones and lacks some. The table shows 180,000 or so clones, with more than 70% occurring only once. Sequenced material: PBMCs or T cells enriched from blood (not recorded which). All receptors come from a woman between 50 and 59 years old in a cohort exposed to, infected with or recovered from COVID-19 (not recorded which).

In its sample, this clone was seen once. The genes are TRBV7-8 and TRBJ2-5; possibly TRBD1 for D (6 bases). Germline loops: CDR1 SGHVS, CDR2 FQNEAQ. V lost 0 bases to trimming and J lost 4 bases, with 12 bases between them. This CDR3 has 15 amino acids. CDR3 protein: CASSLASGTRETQYF. In nucleotides, the CDR3 is TGTGCCAGCAGCTTAGCCTCCGGGACAAGAGAGACCCAGTACTTC.

This clone was recorded only once. The rearrangement joins TRBV4-2 to TRBJ1-5; D unresolved. Per the germline V gene, CDR1 is LGHNA and CDR2 is YNFKEQ. The CDR3 sequence is 18 residues long. The V end was cut by 0 bases, the J end by 0 bases, with 15 bases between. The CDR3 region has the DNA TGTGCCAGCAGCCAAGATCTGGGAGGGAGGTATAGCAATCAGCCCCAGCATTTT. Its translation: CASSQDLGGRYSNQPQHF.

The rearrangement links TRBV12-5 to TRBJ2-2; 11 bases align to TRBD2. V gave up 5 bases and J gave up 2 bases; unmatched junction bases: 7. There are 17 residues in the CDR3. Germline loops: CDR1 LGHNT, CDR2 FRNRAP. CDR3 loop: CASGMTSGNLNTGELFF. CDR3 nucleotide sequence: TGTGCTAGTGGTATGACTAGCGGGAATCTAAACACCGGGGAGCTGTTTTTT.

This sequence joins TRBV10-3 and TRBJ2-2, with 7 bases aligning to TRBD2. With 0 bases clipped from V and 5 bases from J, the junction kept 6 bases outside the gene matches. CDR1 is ENHRY, CDR2 SYGVKD, per germline. CDR3 length: 16 amino acids. CDR3 loop: CAISESDAGETGELFF. CDR3 nucleotides: TGTGCCATCAGTGAGTCGGACGCGGGAGAGACCGGGGAGCTGTTTTTT.

This sequence joins TRBV5-1 and TRBJ1-1; 7 bases line up with TRBD1. Germline CDR1 reads SGHRS; CDR2 reads YFSETQ. J lost 0 bases, V lost 3 bases, and 8 bases had no gene match. The CDR3 has 16 residues. Here the CDR3 DNA reads TGCGCCAGCAGCTCCGGGACAGTCTACATGAACACTGAAGCTTTCTTT. Protein sequence: CASSSGTVYMNTEAFF.

The CDR3 here is CASSLGQVYQPQHF. In nucleotides, the CDR3 is TGTGCCAGCAGCCTCGGACAGGTTTATCAGCCCCAGCATTTT. The gene calls are TRBV28 and TRBJ1-5; 7 bases fit TRBD1. The CDR3 length is 14 residues. In germline, CDR1 is MDHEN, CDR2 SYDVKM. Trimming cost V 6 bases and J 5 bases; bases outside gene matches: 7.

The V call is TRBV9, the J call TRBJ1-5, with D perhaps TRBD1 (5 bases). The CDR3 covers 15 residues. V was clipped by 4 bases and J by 5 bases, with 16 bases between them. Germline CDR1 reads SGDLS; CDR2 reads YYNGEE. CDR3 amino acids: CASSNTGQRYQPQHF. The CDR3 DNA reads as TGTGCCAGCAGCAATACAGGTCAGCGTTATCAGCCCCAGCATTTT.

This clone appeared a few times. The chain joins TRBV5-1 to TRBJ2-1, with TRBD2 identical over 11 bases. Per germline, CDR1 SGHRS and CDR2 YFSETQ. With V trimmed by 4 bases and J by 5 bases, 5 bases remained unmatched. This CDR3 spans 15 amino acids. CDR3: CASSPTSGADNEQFF. As DNA, the CDR3 is TGCGCCAGCAGCCCGACTAGCGGGGCCGACAATGAGCAGTTCTTC.

The chain combines TRBV28 with TRBJ2-2, with unresolved D. The CDR3 runs 15 residues. Germline V gives CDR1 MDHEN, CDR2 SYDVKM. Deletions cut 3 bases from V and 1 base from J, with 9 bases between. CDR3 in amino acids: CASSFKRQNTGELFF. CDR3 DNA: TGTGCCAGCAGTTTTAAGCGCCAGAACACCGGGGAGCTGTTTTTT.

This chain links TRBV6-6 with TRBJ2-1; 8 nucleotides agree with TRBD2. This CDR3 region has 15 residues. From germline, CDR1 is MNHNY and CDR2 SVGAGI (reference sequence). After removal of 6 bases from V and 4 bases from J, the junction contained 8 bases not matched to a gene. CDR3 amino acids: CASRPRGDPYNEQFF. The CDR3 DNA reads TGTGCCAGCAGACCGCGGGGGGACCCTTACAATGAGCAGTTCTTC.

The rearrangement joins TRBV9 to TRBJ2-3; D gene unclear. The V end lost 6 bases, the J end lost 3 bases, and 23 bases lay between the germline ends. The germline gives CDR1 SGDLS, CDR2 YYNGEE. The CDR3 has 17 residues. CDR3 nucleotide sequence: TGTGCCAGCACCCTACATCCCAGCGTCGGATTGACAGATACGCAGTATTTT. Translated: CASTLHPSVGLTDTQYF.

The V and J genes are TRBV5-1 and TRBJ2-1; D not resolved. The CDR3 has 14 amino acids. Germline lookup yields CDR1 SGHRS and CDR2 YFSETQ. Trimming left V 6 bases short and J 2 bases short, with 12 bases between. CDR3 coding DNA: TGCGCCAGCAATTTACTCTCCACCTACAATGAGCAGTTCTTC. As protein: CASNLLSTYNEQFF.

The V and J genes are TRBV7-2 and TRBJ2-5; a weak D match, TRBD1 (6 bases). CDR3 size: 15 residues. Germline V gene sequence: CDR1 SGHTA, CDR2 FQGNSA. Trimming cost V 1 base and J 2 bases, with 11 bases left between them. In DNA, the CDR3 is TGTGCCAGCAGCTTAGGTCCAGGGGATCAAGAGACCCAGTACTTC. It specifies CASSLGPGDQETQYF.

V is TRBV30 and J is TRBJ1-3, with 10 positions matching TRBD1. Germline trimming cut 2 bases from V and 9 bases from J; bases unmatched to any gene: 7. The CDR3 consists of 14 residues. Germline values: CDR1 GTSNPN, CDR2 SVGIG (reference sequence). This CDR3 reads CAWSRDRGIGTIYF. Written as DNA, the CDR3 is TGTGCCTGGAGTAGGGACAGGGGAATCGGCACCATATATTTT.

This clone has more than one count but fewer than ten. J is TRBJ2-5 and V is TRBV2; D uncertain. CDR1 and CDR2 from the germline V gene are SNHLY and FYNNEI. This CDR3 is 15 amino acids long. V lost 3 bases and J 1 base, leaving 12 bases between the germline ends. The CDR3 bases are TGTGCCAGCAGTGACGACGACACATTCCAAGAGACCCAGTACTTC. Translation gives CASSDDDTFQETQYF.

This chain uses TRBV10-3 with TRBJ1-3, with D hard to call. The CDR3 covers 15 residues. Germline V CDR1 and CDR2: ENHRY, SYGVKD. V was cut by 0 bases and J by 1 base, with 7 bases left in between. The CDR3 nucleotides are TGTGCCATCAGTGAGTCTTGGGAGTCTGGAAACACCATATATTTT. Protein sequence: CAISESWESGNTIYF.

V usage is TRBV6-5 and J usage is TRBJ1-3; TRBD1 agrees at 9 bases. This CDR3 contains 15 residues. V dropped 4 bases and J dropped 4; count of bases not matched to a gene: 5. Germline CDR1 MNHEY, CDR2 SVGAGI. CDR3: CASSSTGGSGNTIYF. Written as DNA, the CDR3 is TGTGCCAGCAGTTCTACAGGGGGCTCGGGAAACACCATATATTTT.

The V call is TRBV7-8, the J call TRBJ2-6, with 11 bases aligning to TRBD2. V was clipped by 5 bases and J by 2 bases; unmatched bases: 8. This CDR3 has 18 residues. The germline CDR1 and CDR2 sequences are SGHVS and FQNEAQ. The chain's CDR3 is CASSDRLAGSAGANVLTF. The CDR3 DNA reads as TGTGCCAGCAGCGACCGACTAGCGGGAAGTGCTGGGGCCAACGTCCTGACTTTC.

This clone was seen a few times. The chain joins TRBV19 to TRBJ1-2; 8 nucleotides match TRBD1. The CDR3 sequence is 16 residues long. Unmatched junction bases numbered 9, after V lost 6 bases and J lost 0 bases. Looked up from germline, CDR1 is LNHDA and CDR2 is SQIVND (reference sequence). The DNA for the CDR3 is TGTGCCAGTAGGATAACAGGGGGTAGAGCTAACTATGGCTACACCTTC. This translates into CASRITGGRANYGYTF.

This clone appeared once. The gene calls are TRBV6-5 and TRBJ1-6, with 10 bases aligning to TRBD1. The V gene's germline CDR1 is MNHEY and CDR2 SVGAGI. CDR3 length: 14 amino acids. V trimming: 6 bases; J trimming: 10 bases; junction bases outside the gene matches: 6. This CDR3 reads CASRSGTGASPLHF. Here the CDR3 DNA reads TGTGCCAGCAGATCCGGGACAGGGGCCTCACCCCTCCACTTT.

This chain connects TRBV11-2 to TRBJ2-1, with 10 positions matching TRBD2. Losses at the gene ends were 5 bases for V and 9 bases for J; bases not matched to a gene: 13. This CDR3 spans 16 amino acids. CDR1 is SGHAT and CDR2 is FQNNGV in the germline V gene. The CDR3 region has the DNA TGTGCCAGCAGCCTCGATCCGGGACTAGCGATGGGTGAGCAGTTCTTC. This codes for CASSLDPGLAMGEQFF.

The chain is built from TRBV28 and TRBJ1-2, with 7 bases matching TRBD1. The V and J ends lost 8 bases and 5 bases, in that order; junction bases with no gene match: 8. Germline V gene data show CDR1 as MDHEN and CDR2 as SYDVKM. CDR3 length: 13 amino acids. The CDR3 region has the DNA TGTGCCAGCGATGCGGGACAGCGATATGGCTACACCTTC. This gives the protein CASDAGQRYGYTF.

The rearrangement joins TRBV15 to TRBJ2-7, with 7 bases identical to TRBD1. Looked up from germline, CDR1 is LNHNV and CDR2 is YYDKDF (reference sequence). After removal of 4 bases from V and 5 bases from J, the junction contained 14 bases not matched to a gene. The CDR3 sequence is 16 residues long. The CDR3 nucleotides are TGTGCCACCAGCATCCAAGCGACAGGGTCCGGAAACGAGCAGTACTTC. This gives the protein CATSIQATGSGNEQYF.

The J gene is TRBJ2-3, the V gene TRBV19; D unresolved. V gave up 5 bases and J gave up 1 base, with 7 bases separating them. Germline-derived CDR1 and CDR2 are LNHDA and SQIVND (reference sequence). This CDR3 contains 13 residues. CDR3 DNA sequence: TGTGCCAGTAGTCTTAGTGGCACAGATACGCAGTATTTT. Encoded protein: CASSLSGTDTQYF. The whole variable domain, filled in from reference TRBV19 and TRBJ2-3, reads DGGITQSPKYLFRKEGQNVTLSCEQNLNHDAMYWYRQDPGQGLRLIYYSQIVNDFQKGDIAEGYSVSREKKESFPLTVTSAQKNPTAFYLCASSLSGTDTQYFGPGTRLTVL.

CDR3 nucleotides: TGTGCCAGCAGTTCGCCGGCTAGCGGGAGCAACAATGAGCAGTTCTTC. It yields the protein CASSSPASGSNNEQFF. This chain links TRBV6-5 with TRBJ2-1; 10 bases match TRBD2. Losses at the gene ends were 4 bases for V and 5 bases for J; bases not matched to a gene: 8. CDR3 size: 16 residues. Germline V gene data show CDR1 as MNHEY and CDR2 as SVGAGI.

The chain couples TRBV9 to TRBJ2-2; no reliable D call. The CDR3 extends over 15 amino acids. Germline CDR1 SGDLS, CDR2 YYNGEE. Trimming left V 6 bases short and J 0 bases short, with 12 bases between. The CDR3 reads CASIPAAANTGELFF. The CDR3 coding sequence is TGTGCCAGCATCCCGGCGGCAGCGAACACCGGGGAGCTGTTTTTT.

This chain connects TRBV4-3 to TRBJ1-2, with no clear D. Trimming pared 3 bases from V and 5 bases from J, leaving 10 bases between. The CDR3 sequence is 13 residues long. Germline-derived CDR1 and CDR2 are LGHNA and YSLEER. In DNA form, the CDR3 reads TGCGCCAGCAGCCAGGCAGGTGGATATGGCTACACCTTC. It specifies CASSQAGGYGYTF.

This clone appeared a few times. The CDR3 nucleotides are TGTGCCAGCAGCCAGGACAGGGGCTTTACAGATACGCAGTATTTT. Its translation: CASSQDRGFTDTQYF. The chain has TRBV5-4 and TRBJ2-3; 9 bases line up with TRBD1. The CDR3 loop spans 15 amino acids. Germline lookup yields CDR1 SGHNT and CDR2 YYREEE (reference sequence). The ends lost 4 bases at V and 3 bases at J; junction bases unmatched: 6.

This clone was counted only a few times. The chain links TRBV7-6 to TRBJ1-2; 8 bases map to TRBD1. V trimming: 3 bases; J trimming: 7 bases; junction bases outside the gene matches: 7. Germline assignment: CDR1 SGHVS and CDR2 FNYEAQ. This CDR3 spans 14 amino acids. CDR3 sequence: CASSLTGTGGGYTF. For the CDR3, the DNA is TGTGCCAGCAGCTTGACCGGGACAGGTGGTGGCTACACCTTC.